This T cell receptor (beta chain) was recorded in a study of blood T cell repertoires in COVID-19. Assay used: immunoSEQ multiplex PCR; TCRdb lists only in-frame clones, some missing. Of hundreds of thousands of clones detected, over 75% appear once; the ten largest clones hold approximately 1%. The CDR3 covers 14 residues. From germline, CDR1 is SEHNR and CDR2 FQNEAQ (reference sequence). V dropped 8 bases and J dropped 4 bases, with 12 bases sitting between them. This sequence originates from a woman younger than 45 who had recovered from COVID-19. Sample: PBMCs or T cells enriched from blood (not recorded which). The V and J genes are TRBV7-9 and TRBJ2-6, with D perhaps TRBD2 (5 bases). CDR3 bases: TGTGCCAGCTACGACTATGGAGGGGCCAACGTCCTGACTTTC. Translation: CASYDYGGANVLTF.